The source of this T cell receptor beta chain is a study of T cell responses to AZD1222 COVID-19 vaccine. This clone has a handful of counts. Its target is unknown. Findings of the study overall: Scientists sampled the repertoires only once the peak T cell response had passed. There were mostly white British donors and more females than males, and clonal diversity was possibly underestimated.

The germline V gene has CDR1 SNHLY and CDR2 FYNNEI. With 6 bases removed from V and 0 bases from J, the gap between germline ends came to 2 bases. The CDR3 has 11 residues. TCRdb's copy holds only in-frame clones and misses some; the assay was immunoSEQ multiplex PCR. The sample has tens of thousands of clones; 85% are singletons. This receptor was identified in an adult in good health. V usage is TRBV2 and J usage is TRBJ1-1; D unclear. Material: peripheral blood, obtained on day 0 of AZD1222 vaccination. The CDR3 bases are TGTGCCAGCAGAATGAACACTGAAGCTTTCTTT. This gives the protein CASRMNTEAFF.